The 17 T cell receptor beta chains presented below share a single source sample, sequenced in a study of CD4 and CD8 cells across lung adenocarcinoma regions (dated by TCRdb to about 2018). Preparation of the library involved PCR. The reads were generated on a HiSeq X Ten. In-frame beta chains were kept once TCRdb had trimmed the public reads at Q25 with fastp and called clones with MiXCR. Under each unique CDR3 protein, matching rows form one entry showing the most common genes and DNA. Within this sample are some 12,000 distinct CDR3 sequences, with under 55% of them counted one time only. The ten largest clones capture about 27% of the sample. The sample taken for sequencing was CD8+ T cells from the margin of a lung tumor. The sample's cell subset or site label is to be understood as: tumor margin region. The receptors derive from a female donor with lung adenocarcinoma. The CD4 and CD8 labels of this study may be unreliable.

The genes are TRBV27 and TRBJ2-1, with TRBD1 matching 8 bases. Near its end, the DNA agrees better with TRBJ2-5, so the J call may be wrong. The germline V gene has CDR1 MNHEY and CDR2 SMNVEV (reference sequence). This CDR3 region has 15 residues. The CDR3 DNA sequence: TGTGCCAGCAGCTCCGACCGGGACAGGAAAGAGACCCAGTACTTC. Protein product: CASSSDRDRKETQYF.

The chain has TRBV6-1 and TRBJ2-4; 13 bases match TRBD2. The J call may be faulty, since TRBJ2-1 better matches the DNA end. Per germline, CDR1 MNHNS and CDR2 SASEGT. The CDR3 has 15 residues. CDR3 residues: CASRDGTSGNNEQFF. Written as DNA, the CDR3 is TGTGCCAGCAGGGACGGGACTAGCGGGAATAATGAGCAGTTCTTC.

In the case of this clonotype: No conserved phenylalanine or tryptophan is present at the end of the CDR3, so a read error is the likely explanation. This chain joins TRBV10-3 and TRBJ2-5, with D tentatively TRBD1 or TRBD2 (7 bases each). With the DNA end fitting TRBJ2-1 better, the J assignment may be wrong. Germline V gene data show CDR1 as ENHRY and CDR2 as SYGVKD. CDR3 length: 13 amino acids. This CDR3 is CATTAGGGETQFS. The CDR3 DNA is TGTGCCACTACAGCAGGGGGGGGAGAGACCCAGTTCTCG.

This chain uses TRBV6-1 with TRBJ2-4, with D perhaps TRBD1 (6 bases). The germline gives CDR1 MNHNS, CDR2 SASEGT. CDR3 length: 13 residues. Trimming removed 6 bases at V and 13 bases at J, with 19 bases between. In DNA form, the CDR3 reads TGTGCCAGCAGGGACTTTATCGGGGACACCCAGTACTTC. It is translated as CASRDFIGDTQYF.

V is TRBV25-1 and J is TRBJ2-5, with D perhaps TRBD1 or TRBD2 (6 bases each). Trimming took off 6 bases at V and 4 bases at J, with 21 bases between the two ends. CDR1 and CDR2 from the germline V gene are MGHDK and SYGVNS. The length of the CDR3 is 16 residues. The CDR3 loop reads CASRGHGGHDPETQYF. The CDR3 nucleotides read TGTGCCAGCAGGGGGCACGGGGGCCATGACCCAGAGACCCAGTACTTC.

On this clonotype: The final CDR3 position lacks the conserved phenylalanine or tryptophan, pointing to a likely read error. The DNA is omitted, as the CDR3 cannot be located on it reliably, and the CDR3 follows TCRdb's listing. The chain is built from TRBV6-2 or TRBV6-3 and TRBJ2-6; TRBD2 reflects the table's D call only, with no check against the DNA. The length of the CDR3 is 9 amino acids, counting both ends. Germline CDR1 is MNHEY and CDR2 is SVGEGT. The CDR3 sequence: CASTDRGLA.

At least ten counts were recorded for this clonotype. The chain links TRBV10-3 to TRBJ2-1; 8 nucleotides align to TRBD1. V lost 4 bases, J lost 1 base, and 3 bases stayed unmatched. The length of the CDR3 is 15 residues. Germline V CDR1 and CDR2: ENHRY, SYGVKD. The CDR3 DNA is TGTGCCATCAGTGGAAGGGACAGGTCCTACAATGAGCAGTTCTTC. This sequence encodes CAISGRDRSYNEQFF.

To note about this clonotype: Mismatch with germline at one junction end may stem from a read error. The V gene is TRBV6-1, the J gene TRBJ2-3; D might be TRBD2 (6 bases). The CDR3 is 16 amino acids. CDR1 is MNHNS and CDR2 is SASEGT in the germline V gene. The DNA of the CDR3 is TGTGCCAGCAGTGAAACCGTAGCGCGGGGCAAAGATACCCAGTATTTC. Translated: CASSETVARGKDTQYF.

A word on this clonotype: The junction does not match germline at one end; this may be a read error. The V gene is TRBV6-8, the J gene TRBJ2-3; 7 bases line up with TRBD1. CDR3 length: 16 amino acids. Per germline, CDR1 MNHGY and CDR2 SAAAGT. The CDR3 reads CASSPRGHPTKDTQYF. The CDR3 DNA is TGTGCGAGCAGTCCTAGGGGGCACCCAACCAAAGACACGCAGTATTTC.

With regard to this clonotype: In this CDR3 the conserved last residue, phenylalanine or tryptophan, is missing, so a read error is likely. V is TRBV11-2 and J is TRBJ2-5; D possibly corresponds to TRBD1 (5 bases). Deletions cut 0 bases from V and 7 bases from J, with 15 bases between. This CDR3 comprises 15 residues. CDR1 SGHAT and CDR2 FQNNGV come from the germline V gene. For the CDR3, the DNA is TGTGCCAGCAGCTTAGATGGAGTGGGGCTTCGGACCCAGTACTTG. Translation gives CASSLDGVGLRTQYL.

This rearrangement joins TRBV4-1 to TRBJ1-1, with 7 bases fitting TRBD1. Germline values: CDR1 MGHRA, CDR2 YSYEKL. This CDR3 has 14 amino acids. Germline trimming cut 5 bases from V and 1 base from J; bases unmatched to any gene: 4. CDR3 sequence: CASSEGTENTEAFF. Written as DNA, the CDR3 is TGCGCCAGCAGCGAAGGGACAGAGAACACTGAAGCTTTCTTT.

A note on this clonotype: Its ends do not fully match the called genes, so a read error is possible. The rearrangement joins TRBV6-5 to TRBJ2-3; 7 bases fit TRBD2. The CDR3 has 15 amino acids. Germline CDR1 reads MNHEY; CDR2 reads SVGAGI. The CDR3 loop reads CASSWGGEGKNMQYF. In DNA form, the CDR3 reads TGTGCCAGCAGTTGGGGGGGGGAAGGGAAAAACATGCAGTACTTT.

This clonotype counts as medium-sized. This CDR3 reads CASSFRGLSYNEQFF. The CDR3 DNA reads TGTGCCAGCAGCTTCAGGGGGCTAAGTTACAATGAGCAGTTCTTC. The V call is TRBV7-8, the J call TRBJ2-1; 8 bases are shared with TRBD1. CDR3 length equals 15 residues. The germline V gene has CDR1 SGHVS and CDR2 FQNEAQ. Trimming at V came to 3 bases and at J to 4 bases, leaving 5 bases not matched to a gene.

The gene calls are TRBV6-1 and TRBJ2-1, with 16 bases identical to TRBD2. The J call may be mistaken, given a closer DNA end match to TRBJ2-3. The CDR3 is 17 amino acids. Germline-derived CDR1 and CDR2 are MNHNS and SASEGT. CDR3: CASRTGLAGGPSNEQYF. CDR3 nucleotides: TGTGCCAGCAGGACGGGACTAGCGGGGGGGCCCTCCAATGAGCAGTATTTT.

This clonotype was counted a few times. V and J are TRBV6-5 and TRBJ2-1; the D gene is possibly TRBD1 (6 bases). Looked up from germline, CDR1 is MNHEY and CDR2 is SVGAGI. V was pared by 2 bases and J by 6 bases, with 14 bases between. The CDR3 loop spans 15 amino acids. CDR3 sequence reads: CASSYGAGASNEQFF. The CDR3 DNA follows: TGTGCCAGCAGTTACGGGGCAGGGGCGAGCAATGAGCAGTTCTTC.

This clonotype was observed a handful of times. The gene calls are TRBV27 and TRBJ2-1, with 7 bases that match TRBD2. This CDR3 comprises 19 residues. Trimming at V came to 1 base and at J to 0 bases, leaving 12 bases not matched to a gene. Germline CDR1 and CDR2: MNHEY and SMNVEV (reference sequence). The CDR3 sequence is CASSLWGLGGVSSYNEQFF. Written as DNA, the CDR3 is TGTGCCAGCAGTTTATGGGGGTTGGGGGGGGTGAGCTCCTACAATGAGCAGTTCTTC.

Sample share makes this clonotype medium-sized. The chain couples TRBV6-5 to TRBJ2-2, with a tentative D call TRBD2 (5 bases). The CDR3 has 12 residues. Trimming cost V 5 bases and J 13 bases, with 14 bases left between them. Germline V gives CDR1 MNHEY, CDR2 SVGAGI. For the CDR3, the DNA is TGTGCCAGCAGTACAATCGAGGGTCCGCTGTTTTTT. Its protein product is CASSTIEGPLFF.